The 27 T cell receptor beta chains below all came from one sample that was sequenced in a study of cytomegalovirus exposure and HLA in healthy donors. TCRdb's table, derived via immunoSEQ multiplex PCR, lists solely in-frame clones and lacks some. The sample includes 150,000 or so clones, around nine tenths of them seen just once. Source material: PBMCs. These receptors were collected from a man between 18 and 29 years old in good health and CMV-seropositive.

In its sample, this clone was seen once. The chain is built from TRBV7-2 and TRBJ2-5; tentatively, D is TRBD1 (6 bases). The V end was cut by 1 base, the J end by 5 bases, with 17 bases between. Germline-derived CDR1 and CDR2 are SGHTA and FQGNSA. This CDR3 has 16 residues. CDR3 loop: CASSLGLGAGEETQYF. The CDR3 nucleotides are TGTGCCAGCAGCTTAGGGTTGGGGGCCGGAGAGGAGACCCAGTACTTC.

V usage is TRBV19 and J usage is TRBJ2-5; possibly TRBD2 for D (5 bases). The V end was cut by 6 bases, the J end by 5 bases, with 13 bases between. Germline V gene sequence: CDR1 LNHDA, CDR2 SQIVND (reference sequence). The CDR3 runs 13 residues. The CDR3 bases are TGTGCCAGTAGCCCGAGCGGTCCGGAGACCCAGTACTTC. As protein: CASSPSGPETQYF.

J is TRBJ1-1 and V is TRBV5-4, with unresolved D. Deletions cut 4 bases from V and 1 base from J, with 11 bases between. CDR3 length: 14 amino acids. Germline V CDR1 and CDR2: SGHNT, YYREEE (reference sequence). Written as DNA, the CDR3 is TGTGCCAGCAGCCCCCTACCGGGGAACACTGAAGCTTTCTTT. Protein product: CASSPLPGNTEAFF.

The chain couples TRBV9 to TRBJ2-7; D remains unclear. Germline assignment: CDR1 SGDLS and CDR2 YYNGEE. V was clipped by 0 bases and J by 1 base, with 11 bases between them. The CDR3 loop spans 15 amino acids. The CDR3 region has the DNA TGTGCCAGCAGCGTAGAGCCGCGGCTGTCCTACGAGCAGTACTTC. It codes for CASSVEPRLSYEQYF. Complete variable domain (other parts from reference TRBV9 and TRBJ2-7): DSGVTQTPKHLITATGQRVTLRCSPRSGDLSVYWYQQSLDQGLQFLIQYYNGEERAKGNILERFSAQQFPDLHSELNLSSLELGDSALYFCASSVEPRLSYEQYFGPGTRLTVT.

The chain carries TRBV7-9 and TRBJ1-3; 11 bases are shared with TRBD1. CDR1 is SEHNR, CDR2 FQNEAQ, per germline (reference sequence). With 3 bases clipped from V and 6 bases from J, the junction kept 1 base outside the gene matches. The CDR3 is 14 amino acids. The CDR3 loop reads CASSLGQGENTIYF. CDR3 coding DNA: TGTGCCAGCAGCTTGGGACAGGGGGAAAACACCATATATTTT.

The V and J genes are TRBV19 and TRBJ2-7, with 9 positions matching TRBD1. The V segment lost 6 bases and the J segment 0 bases; nucleotides outside the gene matches: 6. CDR1 is LNHDA and CDR2 is SQIVND in the germline V gene (reference sequence). The CDR3 covers 15 residues. This CDR3 is CASRPGQGRSYEQYF. The CDR3 nucleotides are TGTGCCAGTAGGCCTGGACAGGGGCGCTCCTACGAGCAGTACTTC.

The chain has TRBV4-3 and TRBJ2-1; 8 nucleotides align to TRBD1. The CDR3 has 16 residues. Trimming took 0 bases from V and 6 from J; bases not matched to a gene: 7. Germline CDR1 reads LGHNA; CDR2 reads YSLEER. The CDR3 nucleotides read TGCGCCAGCAGCCAAGATACAGGGGGGTGGGGCAATGAGCAGTTCTTC. This gives the protein CASSQDTGGWGNEQFF.

This chain links TRBV11-3 with TRBJ1-2; 8 bases match TRBD1. The CDR3 is 18 amino acids. The ends lost 5 bases at V and 3 bases at J; junction bases unmatched: 17. The germline CDR1 and CDR2 sequences are SGHNT and YENEEA. The CDR3 loop is CASSPMPTGAKADYGYTF. CDR3 bases: TGTGCCAGCAGCCCTATGCCGACAGGGGCGAAAGCTGACTATGGCTACACCTTC.

The genes are TRBV10-3 and TRBJ2-7; D remains unclear. The CDR3 extends over 12 amino acids. The V gene's germline CDR1 is ENHRY and CDR2 SYGVKD. V lost 0 bases and J lost 3, with 3 bases in between. The CDR3 region is CAISESYYEQYF. As DNA, the CDR3 is TGTGCCATCAGTGAGTCTTACTACGAGCAGTACTTC.

The chain has TRBV19 and TRBJ1-1; D remains unclear. Trimming pared 3 bases from V and 0 bases from J, leaving 14 bases between. Germline V gene data show CDR1 as LNHDA and CDR2 as SQIVND (reference sequence). The CDR3 length is 16 residues. The CDR3 DNA reads as TGTGCCAGTAGTATTTTCCCCGACGGGATGAACACTGAAGCTTTCTTT. It codes for CASSIFPDGMNTEAFF.

The chain employs TRBV6-5 and TRBJ2-7; 10 bases fit TRBD1. The germline gives CDR1 MNHEY, CDR2 SVGAGI. CDR3 size: 14 residues. Trimming took 6 bases from V and 4 from J; bases not matched to a gene: 6. The CDR3 nucleotides are TGTGCCAGCAGGGGACAGGGGCCCGCGTACGAGCAGTACTTC. Residues: CASRGQGPAYEQYF.

The rearrangement uses TRBV6-1 and TRBJ2-7, with D maybe TRBD2 (5 bases). Per the germline V gene, CDR1 is MNHNS and CDR2 is SASEGT. The CDR3 covers 14 residues. Trimming took 3 bases from V and 3 from J, leaving 12 bases between them. The CDR3 loop is CASSDALADYEQYF. CDR3 nucleotides: TGTGCCAGCAGTGATGCCCTAGCTGACTACGAGCAGTACTTC.

The chain has TRBV25-1 and TRBJ2-7, with 8 bases that match TRBD1. Germline trimming cut 10 bases from V and 6 bases from J; bases unmatched to any gene: 14. The V gene's germline CDR1 is MGHDK and CDR2 SYGVNS. The CDR3 is 14 amino acids. The CDR3 loop is CATEGQAGQGEQYF. As DNA, the CDR3 is TGTGCCACTGAGGGACAGGCTGGACAAGGCGAGCAGTACTTC.

The chain is built from TRBV4-3 and TRBJ1-6; a possible D gene is TRBD1 (6 bases). The CDR3 spans 15 residues. Trimming shortened V by 0 bases and J by 7 bases, and 10 bases separated the two germline ends. Germline-derived CDR1 and CDR2 are LGHNA and YSLEER. The DNA of the CDR3 is TGCGCCAGCAGCCAAGAAAGGACAGAGAATTCACCCCTCCACTTT. Translated: CASSQERTENSPLHF.

The rearrangement uses TRBV15 and TRBJ1-1; D is perhaps TRBD1 (6 bases). V was cut by 0 bases and J by 5 bases, with 19 bases left in between. This CDR3 contains 17 residues. Germline loops: CDR1 LNHNV, CDR2 YYDKDF (reference sequence). CDR3 residues: CATSRDPRQAGGTEAFF. CDR3 nucleotide sequence: TGTGCCACCAGCAGAGATCCGAGACAGGCGGGTGGGACTGAAGCTTTCTTT.

The chain combines TRBV4-2 with TRBJ2-1, with 11 bases fitting TRBD2. The V and J ends lost 5 bases and 4 bases, in that order; junction bases with no gene match: 1. The CDR3 has 14 residues. Looked up from germline, CDR1 is LGHNA and CDR2 is YNFKEQ. The CDR3 spells CASSGTSGYNEQFF. The CDR3 DNA reads as TGTGCCAGCAGCGGGACTAGCGGATACAATGAGCAGTTCTTC.

This rearrangement joins TRBV11-1 to TRBJ2-5; 8 bases line up with TRBD2. The J segment lost 3 bases and the V segment lost 4 bases, leaving 7 bases of the junction unmatched. This CDR3 has 15 amino acids. The germline V gene encodes CDR1 SGHAT and CDR2 FQDESV (reference sequence). The CDR3 DNA sequence: TGTGCCAGCAGCTCGGGACTAGGGACGAAAGAGACCCAGTACTTC. It translates to CASSSGLGTKETQYF.

The rearrangement uses TRBV7-9 and TRBJ1-1, with TRBD1 identical over 8 bases. Trimming cost V 6 bases and J 4 bases; bases outside gene matches: 7. CDR3 length: 14 amino acids. Germline V gene data show CDR1 as SEHNR and CDR2 as FQNEAQ (reference sequence). CDR3: CASRDQGAGTEAFF. DNA for the CDR3: TGTGCCAGCAGAGACCAGGGGGCCGGCACTGAAGCTTTCTTT.

The rearrangement uses TRBV7-2 and TRBJ1-2; no clear D gene. V lost 1 base to trimming and J lost 6 bases, with 12 bases between them. The CDR3 is 14 residues long. Germline CDR1 is SGHTA and CDR2 is FQGNSA. The CDR3 here is CASSLVAGGDGYTF. Here the CDR3 DNA reads TGTGCCAGCAGCTTAGTAGCGGGTGGGGATGGCTACACCTTC.

J is TRBJ2-3 and V is TRBV6-5, with 7 bases identical to TRBD2. CDR1 and CDR2 (germline): MNHEY, SVGAGI. The V and J ends lost 0 bases and 5 bases, in that order; junction bases with no gene match: 5. The CDR3 spans 15 residues. CDR3 sequence: CASSYSGGSLDTQYF. The CDR3 DNA follows: TGTGCCAGCAGTTACTCGGGAGGGAGCCTAGATACGCAGTATTTT.

The V gene is TRBV13, the J gene TRBJ2-3, with TRBD2 matching 9 bases. Germline V gives CDR1 PRHDT, CDR2 FYEKMQ (reference sequence). The trim removed 2 bases at V and 1 base at J, leaving 7 bases unmatched. The CDR3 length is 17 residues. CDR3 sequence reads: CASSLPAGGPGTDTQYF. The CDR3 DNA reads TGTGCCAGCAGCTTACCAGCGGGGGGCCCTGGCACAGATACGCAGTATTTT.

This chain uses TRBV6-1 with TRBJ2-7; TRBD2 matches 8 bases. Germline lookup yields CDR1 MNHNS and CDR2 SASEGT. Losses at the gene ends were 10 bases for V and 0 bases for J; bases not matched to a gene: 8. The CDR3 is 14 amino acids. The CDR3 DNA reads TGTGCCACCTCCCTCCTAGCGGGCTCCTACGAGCAGTACTTC. It is translated as CATSLLAGSYEQYF.

In this sample, this clone turned up once. V usage is TRBV4-3 and J usage is TRBJ2-3; the match to TRBD2 covers 10 bases. Germline V lookup: CDR1 LGHNA, CDR2 YSLEER. Trimming at V came to 0 bases and at J to 4 bases, leaving 13 bases not matched to a gene. The CDR3 is 19 amino acids. The CDR3 loop is CASSQDPPALAGVSDTQYF. CDR3 nucleotides: TGCGCCAGCAGCCAAGACCCCCCCGCCCTAGCGGGAGTCTCAGATACGCAGTATTTT.

This CDR3 reads CASSLLTGQYF. DNA of the CDR3: TGTGCCAGCAGCTTGTTGACGGGGCAGTACTTC. This rearrangement joins TRBV13 to TRBJ2-7; D is undetermined. The V gene lost 3 bases and the J gene lost 9 bases, with 9 bases spanning the gap. Germline lookup yields CDR1 PRHDT and CDR2 FYEKMQ (reference sequence). The CDR3 has 11 residues.

The chain employs TRBV6-5 and TRBJ1-6; TRBD1 is a possible D gene (6 bases). Trimming stripped 6 bases from V and 18 bases from J, with 18 bases between. CDR3 length: 12 amino acids. The germline gives CDR1 MNHEY, CDR2 SVGAGI. The CDR3 nucleotides read TGTGCCAGCAGGGAAACAGGGCGAGAAGGCCACTTT. Protein product: CASRETGREGHF.

V gene TRBV10-3 combines with J gene TRBJ2-7, with TRBD2 matching 12 bases. The CDR3 totals 15 residues. J gave up 4 bases and V 8 bases, and 9 bases lay outside the gene matches. Germline CDR1 and CDR2: ENHRY and SYGVKD. CDR3 amino acids: CAIGLAGGPSYEQYF. DNA of the CDR3: TGTGCCATCGGGCTAGCGGGGGGGCCTTCGTACGAGCAGTACTTC.

In its sample, this clone was seen a few times. The rearrangement uses TRBV30 and TRBJ1-3; a weak D match, TRBD1 (6 bases). Trimming left V 7 bases short and J 2 bases short, with 12 bases between. The CDR3 covers 13 residues. Looked up from germline, CDR1 is GTSNPN and CDR2 is SVGIG (reference sequence). The CDR3 sequence is CASKQGAGNTIYF. CDR3 nucleotide sequence: TGTGCCTCGAAACAGGGTGCTGGAAACACCATATATTTT.